The next 7 T cell receptor beta chains were all read from a single sample in a study of T cells in Graves' hyperthyroidism and ophthalmopathy. Amplification yielded TCR beta CDR3 regions, with RNA transcripts as the source. Primed by the HTBI set, a first-round RT-PCR was run on the TCR CDR3. TCRdb re-derived calls from the multiplex PCR reads in MiXCR, one entry per CDR3 protein. The data hold a few hundred thousand distinct CDR3 sequences, with 46% observed a single time. Sequences were obtained from peripheral blood or thyroid tissue (not recorded which). These receptors all stem from an adult woman with Graves' disease, either hyperthyroidism or ophthalmopathy (not recorded which).

The rearrangement links TRBV2 to TRBJ2-5, with a tentative D call TRBD1 (6 bases). Trimming shortened V by 8 bases and J by 5 bases, and 18 bases separated the two germline ends. The CDR3 is 14 amino acids. The germline gives CDR1 SNHLY, CDR2 FYNNEI. The CDR3 nucleotides read TGTGCCAGCCAGGAGGTACAGGGTTATGAGACCCAGTACTTC. This encodes CASQEVQGYETQYF.

This clonotype came up a few times. The rearrangement joins TRBV24-1 to TRBJ1-2; D gene unclear. Germline loops: CDR1 KGHDR, CDR2 SFDVKD. Deletions cut 4 bases from V and 6 bases from J, with 5 bases between. The CDR3 has 11 residues. CDR3 coding DNA: TGTGCCACCAGTGACTGGGATGGCTACACCTTC. This codes for CATSDWDGYTF.

This clonotype was counted at least ten times. The CDR3 region is CASSLLEGDQPQHF. The CDR3 bases are TGTGCCAGCAGTTTATTGGAGGGAGATCAGCCCCAGCATTTT. The V call is TRBV27, the J call TRBJ1-5; D is unclear. Germline CDR1 is MNHEY and CDR2 is SMNVEV (reference sequence). This CDR3 spans 14 amino acids. V dropped 1 base and J dropped 5 bases, with 9 bases sitting between them.

Points on this clonotype: A single base separates this from a much larger clone, so it may be a read error. This likely comes from a read error, as the CDR3 has no conserved phenylalanine or tryptophan at its end. V usage is TRBV19 and J usage is TRBJ2-7; TRBD2 agrees at 10 bases. The CDR3 consists of 15 residues. V was clipped by 5 bases and J by 1 base; unmatched bases: 5. Per germline, CDR1 LNHDA and CDR2 SQIVND (reference sequence). The CDR3 bases are TGTGCCAGTAGTGCCCGGACTAGCGGATCCTACGAGCAGTACTGC. Translation gives CASSARTSGSYEQYC.

This clonotype has at least ten counts. The V gene is TRBV4-1, the J gene TRBJ1-1; the match to TRBD1 covers 9 bases. Losses at the gene ends were 3 bases for V and 3 bases for J; bases not matched to a gene: 8. The CDR3 covers 16 residues. Germline V CDR1 and CDR2: MGHRA, YSYEKL. The CDR3 region is CASSHKVQGADTEAFF. CDR3 in DNA: TGCGCCAGCAGCCACAAAGTACAGGGGGCGGACACTGAAGCTTTCTTT.

In this sample, this clonotype turned up a few times. V gene TRBV19 combines with J gene TRBJ1-1, with D maybe TRBD1 (6 bases). V dropped 7 bases and J dropped 0 bases, with 12 bases sitting between them. This CDR3 comprises 14 residues. Germline assignment: CDR1 LNHDA and CDR2 SQIVND (reference sequence). The CDR3 sequence: CASMDRIMNTEAFF. CDR3 in DNA: TGTGCCAGTATGGACAGAATAATGAACACTGAAGCTTTCTTT.

This rearrangement joins TRBV7-9 to TRBJ2-5; 9 nucleotides align to TRBD1. J lost 5 bases, V lost 3 bases, and 7 bases had no gene match. The V gene's germline CDR1 is SEHNR and CDR2 FQNEAQ (reference sequence). This CDR3 spans 15 amino acids. CDR3 in DNA: TGTGCCAGCAGCTTTACAGGGGGCAGGGTGGAGACCCAGTACTTC. Its protein product is CASSFTGGRVETQYF.